Each of the 20 T cell receptor beta chains below was sequenced from the same sample in a study of PD-1 blockade in classical Hodgkin lymphoma. The method was immunoSEQ multiplex PCR; TCRdb's version includes in-frame clones alone and lacks a portion of them. The sample shows 150,000 or so clones, around four fifths of them seen only once. Each patient experienced a relapse that followed autologous stem cell transplantation, and brentuximab vedotin exposure varied. Sequencing was performed on peripheral blood mononuclear cells (PBMCs), taken before the second cycle of nivolumab. The receptor source for this set is a human donor with classical Hodgkin lymphoma.

The genes are TRBV2 and TRBJ2-5; D may be TRBD1 or TRBD2 (5 bases each). Germline lookup yields CDR1 SNHLY and CDR2 FYNNEI. This CDR3 contains 17 residues. The V and J ends lost 0 bases and 5 bases respectively, with 19 bases between them. The chain's CDR3 is CASSEAPWGMVAETQYF. In nucleotides, the CDR3 is TGTGCCAGCAGTGAAGCGCCATGGGGGATGGTAGCTGAGACCCAGTACTTC.

V and J are TRBV28 and TRBJ1-6; D ambiguous. The CDR3 has 12 residues. CDR1 is MDHEN and CDR2 is SYDVKM in the germline V gene. V shed 2 bases and J shed 7 bases, with 3 bases lying between them. The CDR3 DNA follows: TGTGCCAGCAGTTTAACGAATTCACCCCTCCACTTT. It yields the protein CASSLTNSPLHF.

The gene calls are TRBV6-6 and TRBJ2-3; no firm D call. Germline lookup yields CDR1 MNHNY and CDR2 SVGAGI (reference sequence). V shed 1 base and J shed 1 base, with 6 bases lying between them. The CDR3 has 14 residues. The CDR3 region is CASSYYSRTDTQYF. The CDR3 region has the DNA TGTGCCAGCAGTTACTATTCCCGCACAGATACGCAGTATTTT.

This clone has just a few counts. This chain joins TRBV7-7 and TRBJ2-2; 8 bases map to TRBD1. This CDR3 is built from 16 residues. Trimming removed 5 bases from V and 0 bases from J; junction bases left unmatched: 5. The V gene's germline CDR1 is SSHAT and CDR2 FNYEAQ (reference sequence). The CDR3 region is CASSPRDRPNTGELFF. As DNA, the CDR3 is TGTGCCAGCAGCCCCCGGGACAGGCCGAACACCGGGGAGCTGTTTTTT.

The sample holds a few counts of this clone. The V call is TRBV2, the J call TRBJ1-2; TRBD1 agrees at 8 bases. The V gene end was trimmed by 7 bases and the J gene end by 4 bases; junction bases not matched to a gene: 5. Germline CDR1 SNHLY, CDR2 FYNNEI. This CDR3 is built from 13 residues. The CDR3 is CASTLDRVYGYTF. DNA for the CDR3: TGTGCCAGCACCCTGGACAGGGTCTATGGCTACACCTTC.

This chain connects TRBV6-1 to TRBJ2-3, with 9 bases aligning to TRBD1. The germline V gene encodes CDR1 MNHNS and CDR2 SASEGT. With V trimmed by 5 bases and J by 5 bases, 2 bases remained unmatched. The CDR3 extends over 13 amino acids. The CDR3 sequence is CASSLDRGDTQYF. CDR3 coding DNA: TGTGCCAGCAGTTTGGACAGGGGAGATACGCAGTATTTT.

This chain uses TRBV5-5 with TRBJ1-4; no firm D call. V lost 4 bases and J 0 bases, leaving 10 bases between the germline ends. CDR1 and CDR2 (germline): SGHKS, YYEKEE (reference sequence). The CDR3 has 15 residues. The CDR3 region is CASSVYRATNEKLFF. The CDR3 DNA follows: TGTGCCAGCAGCGTCTACAGAGCAACTAATGAAAAACTGTTTTTT.

The chain couples TRBV10-3 to TRBJ2-7; perhaps TRBD1 as D (6 bases). V lost 3 bases to trimming and J lost 10 bases, with 22 bases between them. CDR3 length: 15 residues. Germline V gene sequence: CDR1 ENHRY, CDR2 SYGVKD. The CDR3 DNA reads as TGTGCCATCAGTGAACGAGACACTGGGACACCAAAACAGTACTTC. It encodes CAISERDTGTPKQYF.

This clone was observed a single time. The chain has TRBV6-5 and TRBJ1-1, with 11 bases lining up with TRBD1. Unmatched junction bases numbered 9, after V lost 5 bases and J lost 4 bases. Germline lookup yields CDR1 MNHEY and CDR2 SVGAGI. The CDR3 is 16 amino acids. In DNA form, the CDR3 reads TGTGCCAGCAGTCACTACGATGGACAGGGGGCCACTGAAGCTTTCTTT. Its translation: CASSHYDGQGATEAFF.

The genes are TRBV6-5 and TRBJ1-1; D perhaps matches TRBD1 (5 bases). V shed 4 bases and J shed 4 bases, with 16 bases lying between them. CDR3 size: 15 residues. Germline V gene lookup returns CDR1 MNHEY and CDR2 SVGAGI. CDR3: CASSSVAQVRTEAFF. The CDR3, as DNA: TGTGCCAGCAGTTCAGTTGCACAGGTGCGCACTGAAGCTTTCTTT.

The chain has TRBV5-1 and TRBJ2-2, with D possibly TRBD1 on 6 matching bases. The germline V gene encodes CDR1 SGHRS and CDR2 YFSETQ. The CDR3 is 13 residues long. Trimming removed 4 bases from V and 6 bases from J, with 10 bases in between. CDR3 in amino acids: CASSNRAAGELFF. The DNA of the CDR3 is TGCGCCAGCAGCAACAGGGCGGCCGGGGAGCTGTTTTTT.

V usage is TRBV11-3 and J usage is TRBJ2-2; D is ambiguous. In germline, CDR1 is SGHNT, CDR2 YENEEA. The CDR3 runs to 13 residues. The V end was cut by 2 bases, the J end by 6 bases, with 7 bases between. CDR3 in amino acids: CASSLRIAGELFF. In nucleotides, the CDR3 is TGTGCCAGCAGCTTACGCATAGCCGGGGAGCTGTTTTTT.

The chain uses TRBV7-6 and TRBJ2-7; tentatively, D is TRBD1 (6 bases). Trimming shortened V by 1 base and J by 0 bases, and 10 bases separated the two germline ends. The CDR3 sequence is 15 residues long. CDR1 and CDR2 from the germline V gene are SGHVS and FNYEAQ. CDR3 loop: CASSLVGDTSYEQYF. In DNA, the CDR3 is TGTGCCAGCAGCTTAGTAGGGGACACCTCCTACGAGCAGTACTTC.

This rearrangement joins TRBV15 to TRBJ2-1; 8 nucleotides agree with TRBD2. Germline CDR1 and CDR2: LNHNV and YYDKDF (reference sequence). The CDR3 has 18 residues. V was clipped by 0 bases and J by 8 bases; unmatched bases: 15. CDR3 nucleotides: TGTGCCACCAGCAGAGAGAGGGGGGTTGCGGGAGGCTTCTATGAGCAGTTCTTC. Translating it yields CATSRERGVAGGFYEQFF. The variable domain in full, completed from reference TRBV15 and TRBJ2-1, reads DAMVIQNPRYQVTQFGKPVTLSCSQTLNHNVMYWYQQKSSQAPKLLFHYYDKDFNNEADTPDNFQSRRPNTSFCFLDIRSPGLGDTAMYLCATSRERGVAGGFYEQFFGPGTRLTVL.

The chain joins TRBV7-3 to TRBJ1-2; TRBD1 matches 8 bases. V trimming: 11 bases; J trimming: 8 bases; junction bases outside the gene matches: 13. The CDR3 runs 13 residues. Germline assignment: CDR1 SGHTA and CDR2 FQGTGA. The CDR3 DNA follows: TGTGCCGTTACGGGACAGGCGAGTTTGGGCTACACCTTC. Translation gives CAVTGQASLGYTF.

CDR3 coding DNA: TGTGCCAGTAGTATAGATTTTACGGGGCCGCTTGGCTACACCTTC. Its translation is CASSIDFTGPLGYTF. The chain uses TRBV19 and TRBJ1-2, with D tentatively TRBD1 (5 bases). The germline gives CDR1 LNHDA, CDR2 SQIVND (reference sequence). This CDR3 comprises 15 residues. Between the trimmed V and J ends, which lost 0 bases and 7 bases, there was a span of 15 bases.

The chain carries TRBV28 and TRBJ2-5; no clear D gene. This CDR3 is built from 17 residues. Trimming removed 5 bases at V and 7 bases at J, with 26 bases between. The germline V gene encodes CDR1 MDHEN and CDR2 SYDVKM. The CDR3 here is CASSLPGSIILGLTQYF. The CDR3 nucleotides read TGTGCCAGCAGTCTTCCCGGGTCCATTATTTTAGGGTTGACCCAGTACTTC.

The chain employs TRBV18 and TRBJ2-2; no firm D call. This CDR3 comprises 15 residues. V lost 3 bases and J lost 3, with 11 bases in between. CDR1 is KGHSH, CDR2 LQKENI, per germline. The CDR3: CASSPTVSDTGELFF. In DNA, the CDR3 is TGTGCCAGCTCACCGACGGTGTCGGACACCGGGGAGCTGTTTTTT.

This sequence joins TRBV9 and TRBJ2-6; maybe TRBD2 (5 bases). The V gene's germline CDR1 is SGDLS and CDR2 YYNGEE. Between the trimmed V and J ends, which lost 0 bases and 2 bases, there was a span of 12 bases. The CDR3 extends over 17 amino acids. This chain's CDR3 is CASSVVPLAAGANVLTF. The DNA for the CDR3 is TGTGCCAGCAGCGTAGTCCCCCTAGCCGCTGGGGCCAACGTCCTGACTTTC.

J is TRBJ2-3 and V is TRBV5-6, with a weak D call TRBD2 (6 bases). The CDR3 loop spans 15 amino acids. Trimming removed 4 bases from V and 2 bases from J, with 14 bases in between. From germline, CDR1 is SGHDT and CDR2 YYEEEE. CDR3 residues: CASSMGLPHTDTQYF. CDR3 DNA sequence: TGTGCCAGCAGCATGGGACTCCCCCACACAGATACGCAGTATTTT.